Below are 11 T cell receptor beta chains sequenced from a single sample in a study of blood T cell repertoires in COVID-19. Sequencing used immunoSEQ multiplex PCR; TCRdb keeps in-frame clones, though not all of them. Of 250,000 to 350,000 clones in the sample, about 81% were seen once. The source material was peripheral blood. The source of these receptors is a human donor with COVID-19, enrolled during active disease. The donor label of this sample is uncertain.

This sequence joins TRBV28 and TRBJ1-5; D possibly corresponds to TRBD1 (5 bases). The CDR3 is 14 amino acids. CDR1 and CDR2 from the germline V gene are MDHEN and SYDVKM. The V end was cut by 3 bases, the J end by 9 bases, with 15 bases between. The CDR3 nucleotides read TGTGCCAGCAGTTTTTGGTCAGGGCAGGGGCCCCAGCATTTT. This gives the protein CASSFWSGQGPQHF.

The chain combines TRBV4-1 with TRBJ2-7, with 7 nucleotides matching TRBD1. CDR1 and CDR2 from the germline V gene are MGHRA and YSYEKL. This CDR3 spans 18 amino acids. V shed 0 bases and J 2 bases; nucleotides not matched to a gene: 13. In DNA form, the CDR3 reads TGCGCCAGCAGCCAAGATTGGGTCCCGGGACAGAACCCCTACGAGCAGTACTTC. Translating gives CASSQDWVPGQNPYEQYF.

This sequence joins TRBV18 and TRBJ2-5; 7 bases line up with TRBD1. Germline lookup yields CDR1 KGHSH and CDR2 LQKENI. The junction had 7 bases not matched to a gene; V was cut back by 2 bases and J by 4 bases. The CDR3 is made up of 15 amino acids. CDR3 DNA sequence: TGTGCCAGCTCACCATTCGGACAGGAAAGAGAGACCCAGTACTTC. Amino acid sequence: CASSPFGQERETQYF.

The chain employs TRBV2 and TRBJ2-3, with TRBD2 matching over 8 bases. Germline V gene sequence: CDR1 SNHLY, CDR2 FYNNEI. V shed 7 bases and J 8 bases; nucleotides not matched to a gene: 8. The CDR3 contains 13 residues. CDR3 sequence: CASMWSGSSTQYF. CDR3 sequence (DNA): TGTGCCAGCATGTGGAGCGGGAGCTCTACGCAGTATTTT.

The rearrangement joins TRBV18 to TRBJ1-5, with a tentative D call TRBD1 (6 bases). V shed 2 bases and J shed 0 bases, with 20 bases lying between them. The germline CDR1 and CDR2 sequences are KGHSH and LQKENI. The CDR3 runs 19 residues. The CDR3 protein is CASSPNPRGQPYSNQPQHF. The CDR3 DNA reads TGTGCCAGCTCACCAAATCCCCGAGGACAGCCGTATAGCAATCAGCCCCAGCATTTT.

This chain connects TRBV11-3 to TRBJ2-3; D may be TRBD2 (5 bases). V lost 8 bases and J 7 bases, leaving 13 bases between the germline ends. The germline V gene encodes CDR1 SGHNT and CDR2 YENEEA. This CDR3 has 12 amino acids. The CDR3 sequence is CASSSPGNTQYF. CDR3 sequence (DNA): TGTGCCAGCTCCTCGCCCGGGAATACGCAGTATTTT.

V is TRBV28 and J is TRBJ1-5; the D is unclear. CDR1 MDHEN and CDR2 SYDVKM come from the germline V gene. Trimming removed 3 bases at V and 9 bases at J, with 9 bases between. CDR3 length: 12 residues. CDR3 nucleotide sequence: TGTGCCAGCAGTTTTCAGGCTGGGCCCCAGCATTTT. Amino acid sequence: CASSFQAGPQHF.

The V call is TRBV11-2, the J call TRBJ2-7; D ambiguous. V was pared by 4 bases and J by 0 bases, with 10 bases between. CDR3 size: 14 residues. Looked up from germline, CDR1 is SGHAT and CDR2 is FQNNGV. In nucleotides, the CDR3 is TGTGCCAGCAGCTCCGAAATGGCCTCCTACGAGCAGTACTTC. Residues: CASSSEMASYEQYF.

The chain joins TRBV7-3 to TRBJ2-1; possibly TRBD2 for D (6 bases). The CDR3 has 17 amino acids. Trimming stripped 5 bases from V and 5 bases from J, with 22 bases between. CDR1 SGHTA and CDR2 FQGTGA come from the germline V gene. CDR3 amino acids: CASSLHGGSGFNNEQFF. The DNA of the CDR3 is TGTGCCAGCAGCCTCCATGGGGGGAGCGGGTTCAACAATGAGCAGTTCTTC. The variable domain in full, with the rest retrieved from reference TRBV7-3 and TRBJ2-1, is GAGVSQTPSNKVTEKGKYVELRCDPISGHTALYWYRQSLGQGPEFLIYFQGTGAADDSGLPNDRFFAVRPEGSVSTLKIQRTERGDSAVYLCASSLHGGSGFNNEQFFGPGTRLTVL.

CDR3 nucleotide sequence: TGTGCCAGCACCCGACAGGGGACTTCCTACGAGCAGTACTTC. This sequence encodes CASTRQGTSYEQYF. V gene TRBV2 combines with J gene TRBJ2-7; the match to TRBD1 covers 8 bases. There are 14 residues in the CDR3. J was trimmed by 1 base and V by 7 bases; bases with no gene match: 6. Looked up from germline, CDR1 is SNHLY and CDR2 is FYNNEI.

This chain links TRBV30 with TRBJ1-5, with TRBD1 matching 7 bases. This CDR3 is built from 15 residues. V was clipped by 4 bases and J by 4 bases; unmatched bases: 10. Germline V gene data show CDR1 as GTSNPN and CDR2 as SVGIG (reference sequence). The CDR3, as DNA: TGTGCCTGGACTCGCCGGGCACAGGGGAATCAGCCCCAGCATTTT. Protein product: CAWTRRAQGNQPQHF.